A single sample is the source of the 29 T cell receptor beta chains below, sequenced in a study of blood T cell repertoires in COVID-19. Profiled with immunoSEQ multiplex PCR; TCRdb holds only in-frame clones, not every one. Of under 110,000 clones listed, around 87% were seen once; the top ten hold roughly 10%. Material for sequencing was peripheral blood. These receptors came from a woman aged 25 to 45 with acute or convalescent COVID-19.

This rearrangement joins TRBV6-1 to TRBJ1-5; D gene unclear. Trimming left V 1 base short and J 6 bases short, with 13 bases between. This CDR3 is built from 15 residues. CDR1 is MNHNS and CDR2 is SASEGT in the germline V gene. CDR3 protein: CASSEGSRGTQPQHF. In DNA form, the CDR3 reads TGTGCCAGCAGTGAAGGGAGTCGGGGAACTCAGCCCCAGCATTTT.

CDR3: CASSESRVDGYTF. CDR3 coding DNA: TGCGCCAGCAGTGAGTCCCGCGTGGATGGCTACACCTTC. The rearrangement joins TRBV10-1 to TRBJ1-2; D is ambiguous. The CDR3 contains 13 residues. Germline lookup yields CDR1 WNHNN and CDR2 SYGVQD (reference sequence). The germline V and J ends were trimmed by 0 bases and 6 bases, with 8 bases remaining between them.

This clone appeared once. This chain connects TRBV6-1 to TRBJ1-5; 7 bases fit TRBD1. From germline, CDR1 is MNHNS and CDR2 SASEGT. V trimming: 6 bases; J trimming: 1 base; junction bases outside the gene matches: 6. This CDR3 region has 15 residues. The CDR3 region has the DNA TGTGCCAGCAGACCCTCGACAGGGAGCAATCAGCCCCAGCATTTT. Encoded protein: CASRPSTGSNQPQHF.

The genes are TRBV3-1 (or the pseudogene TRBV3-2) and TRBJ2-3; 7 bases agree with TRBD1. Germline-derived CDR1 and CDR2 are LGHDT and YNNKEL (reference sequence). Losses at the gene ends were 4 bases for V and 6 bases for J; bases not matched to a gene: 10. CDR3 length: 15 residues. CDR3 loop: CASSPQDRIRDTQYF. Here the CDR3 DNA reads TGTGCCAGCAGCCCCCAGGACAGGATCCGGGATACGCAGTATTTT.

The chain is built from TRBV7-9 and TRBJ2-1, with D perhaps TRBD1 (6 bases). V lost 4 bases and J lost 1, with 11 bases in between. This CDR3 region has 15 residues. Germline CDR1 reads SEHNR; CDR2 reads FQNEAQ (reference sequence). The CDR3, as DNA: TGTGCCAGCAGCTCTATACAGGGTTCCTACAATGAGCAGTTCTTC. Residues: CASSSIQGSYNEQFF. Supplemented by reference TRBV7-9 and TRBJ2-1, the full variable domain reads DTGVSQNPRHKITKRGQNVTFRCDPISEHNRLYWYRQTLGQGPEFLTYFQNEAQLEKSRLLSDRFSAERPKGSFSTLEIQRTEQGDSAMYLCASSSIQGSYNEQFFGPGTRLTVL.

The V call is TRBV6-1, the J call TRBJ2-2; no definite D call. The CDR3 is 16 residues long. CDR1 is MNHNS and CDR2 is SASEGT in the germline V gene. Between the trimmed V and J ends, which lost 1 base and 0 bases, there was a span of 9 bases. The CDR3 here is CASSEEPLSNTGELFF. The CDR3 DNA reads as TGTGCCAGCAGTGAAGAACCACTCTCGAACACCGGGGAGCTGTTTTTT.

CDR3 amino acids: CASSEDRGVEQFF. CDR3 nucleotide sequence: TGCGCCAGCAGCGAGGACAGGGGAGTTGAGCAGTTCTTC. The chain uses TRBV5-1 and TRBJ2-1; 9 bases agree with TRBD1. CDR3 length: 13 residues. The germline gives CDR1 SGHRS, CDR2 YFSETQ. The V segment lost 4 bases and the J segment 9 bases; nucleotides outside the gene matches: 5.

The chain employs TRBV7-3 and TRBJ2-6; D is unclear. Trimming took off 5 bases at V and 1 base at J, with 3 bases between the two ends. The CDR3 is made up of 13 amino acids. The V gene's germline CDR1 is SGHTA and CDR2 FQGTGA. The chain's CDR3 is CASSPSGANVLTF. The CDR3 region has the DNA TGTGCCAGCAGCCCTTCTGGGGCCAACGTCCTGACTTTC.

The chain recombines TRBV7-6 with TRBJ2-7, with TRBD1 matching over 8 bases. Trimming at V came to 3 bases and at J to 2 bases, leaving 6 bases not matched to a gene. CDR3 size: 15 residues. Germline values: CDR1 SGHVS, CDR2 FNYEAQ. This CDR3 reads CASSFGQGATYEQYF. In DNA form, the CDR3 reads TGTGCCAGCAGCTTTGGGCAGGGGGCAACCTACGAGCAGTACTTC.

The CDR3 region is CASSAQGATNNSPLHF. DNA of the CDR3: TGTGCCAGCAGCGCCCAGGGGGCAACTAATAATTCACCCCTCCACTTT. The genes are TRBV9 and TRBJ1-6; TRBD1 matches at 8 bases. The germline CDR1 and CDR2 sequences are SGDLS and YYNGEE. V lost 3 bases and J lost 5; bases outside the gene matches: 7. CDR3 length equals 16 residues. Full variable domain (missing parts from reference TRBV9 and TRBJ1-6): DSGVTQTPKHLITATGQRVTLRCSPRSGDLSVYWYQQSLDQGLQFLIQYYNGEERAKGNILERFSAQQFPDLHSELNLSSLELGDSALYFCASSAQGATNNSPLHFGNGTRLTVT.

This rearrangement joins TRBV11-2 to TRBJ1-6; a possible D gene is TRBD1 (5 bases). CDR3 length: 16 amino acids. Trimming pared 4 bases from V and 6 bases from J, leaving 16 bases between. The germline CDR1 and CDR2 sequences are SGHAT and FQNNGV. This CDR3 is CASSSFPREANSPLHF. The CDR3, as DNA: TGTGCCAGCAGCTCTTTTCCCAGGGAGGCTAATTCACCCCTCCACTTT.

The chain links TRBV3-1 (or the pseudogene TRBV3-2) to TRBJ2-3; TRBD2 aligns across 13 bases. Germline V gene data show CDR1 as LGHDT and CDR2 as YNNKEL (reference sequence). The CDR3 length is 16 residues. J lost 1 base, V lost 4 bases, and 2 bases had no gene match. CDR3 nucleotide sequence: TGTGCCAGCAGCCGAGGGACTAGCGGGGGCACAGATACGCAGTATTTT. As protein: CASSRGTSGGTDTQYF.

The CDR3 protein is CASSLGDRGNQPQHF. DNA for the CDR3: TGTGCCAGCAGTTTAGGGGACAGGGGCAATCAGCCCCAGCATTTT. V is TRBV28 and J is TRBJ1-5; 9 bases are shared with TRBD1. V lost 2 bases and J lost 2; bases outside the gene matches: 1. CDR1 MDHEN and CDR2 SYDVKM come from the germline V gene. The CDR3 contains 15 residues.

This clone has only a few counts. The chain carries TRBV12-3 or TRBV12-4 and TRBJ1-4; D ambiguous. Between the trimmed V and J ends, which lost 8 bases and 8 bases, there was a span of 6 bases. The length of the CDR3 is 10 residues. The CDR3 loop is CASGEEKLFF. CDR3 DNA: TGTGCCAGCGGGGAGGAAAAACTGTTTTTT.

J is TRBJ1-3 and V is TRBV2; D is undetermined. Germline CDR1 SNHLY, CDR2 FYNNEI. V lost 1 base to trimming and J lost 3 bases, with 10 bases between them. The CDR3 covers 15 residues. This chain's CDR3 is CASSEGGGIGNTIYF. The CDR3 DNA reads as TGTGCCAGCAGTGAAGGGGGAGGAATTGGAAACACCATATATTTT. Full variable domain (rest looked up from reference TRBV2 and TRBJ1-3): EPEVTQTPSHQVTQMGQEVILRCVPISNHLYFYWYRQILGQKVEFLVSFYNNEISEKSEIFDDQFSVERPDGSNFTLKIRSTKLEDSAMYFCASSEGGGIGNTIYFGEGSWLTVV.

This chain joins TRBV11-2 and TRBJ2-1, with 7 bases lining up with TRBD1. V was clipped by 2 bases and J by 4 bases; unmatched bases: 5. This CDR3 comprises 15 residues. Germline V gene sequence: CDR1 SGHAT, CDR2 FQNNGV. The DNA of the CDR3 is TGTGCCAGCAGCTTAACGACAGGGCGGTACAATGAGCAGTTCTTC. Encoded protein: CASSLTTGRYNEQFF.

The V and J genes are TRBV7-3 and TRBJ2-1, with D perhaps TRBD1 (6 bases). CDR1 and CDR2 from the germline V gene are SGHTA and FQGTGA. Trimming left V 5 bases short and J 4 bases short, with 18 bases between. The CDR3 is 16 residues long. CDR3 in amino acids: CASSISGTRGYNEQFF. The DNA for the CDR3 is TGTGCCAGCAGCATTTCCGGGACAAGGGGGTACAATGAGCAGTTCTTC.

This chain connects TRBV12-3 or TRBV12-4 to TRBJ2-7; 7 bases map to TRBD1. This CDR3 is built from 12 residues. Unmatched junction bases numbered 8, after V lost 10 bases and J lost 5 bases. CDR3 amino acids: CATTDRDNEQYF. The CDR3 DNA reads as TGTGCCACCACCGACAGGGACAACGAGCAGTACTTC.

This clone came up once. The gene calls are TRBV9 and TRBJ2-3, with 8 bases fitting TRBD2. The trim removed 2 bases at V and 1 base at J, leaving 3 bases unmatched. The CDR3 totals 15 residues. Germline V CDR1 and CDR2: SGDLS, YYNGEE. CDR3 region: CASSVRAGGTDTQYF. The CDR3 DNA sequence: TGTGCCAGCAGCGTCCGAGCGGGGGGCACAGATACGCAGTATTTT. Looking up the rest from reference TRBV9 and TRBJ2-3 gives the full variable domain: DSGVTQTPKHLITATGQRVTLRCSPRSGDLSVYWYQQSLDQGLQFLIQYYNGEERAKGNILERFSAQQFPDLHSELNLSSLELGDSALYFCASSVRAGGTDTQYFGPGTRLTVL.

V is TRBV27 and J is TRBJ2-2, with 10 bases fitting TRBD1. Germline V gives CDR1 MNHEY, CDR2 SMNVEV (reference sequence). There are 19 residues in the CDR3. The V gene end was trimmed by 2 bases and the J gene end by 1 base; junction bases not matched to a gene: 10. The CDR3 sequence is CASSLRGQGLSRNTGELFF. The CDR3 DNA reads as TGTGCCAGCAGTTTACGGGGACAGGGGCTAAGCAGGAACACCGGGGAGCTGTTTTTT.

The genes are TRBV6-5 and TRBJ1-6, with 7 bases lining up with TRBD1. Trimming removed 5 bases from V and 5 bases from J; junction bases left unmatched: 6. CDR1 and CDR2 from the germline V gene are MNHEY and SVGAGI. The CDR3 spans 15 residues. The CDR3 sequence: CASSPQGGDNSPLHF. The CDR3 bases are TGTGCCAGCAGTCCCCAGGGGGGCGATAATTCACCCCTCCACTTT.

This rearrangement joins TRBV19 to TRBJ1-1; 8 bases fit TRBD1. The CDR3 length is 13 residues. Per the germline V gene, CDR1 is LNHDA and CDR2 is SQIVND (reference sequence). V shed 5 bases, J shed 7 bases, and the junction held 6 bases outside the gene matches. For the CDR3, the DNA is TGTGCCAGTAGTCCGCAGGGGGCTGGTGAAGCTTTCTTT. Translating gives CASSPQGAGEAFF.

This chain uses TRBV6-5 with TRBJ1-6, with TRBD1 matching 9 bases. The CDR3 runs to 13 residues. Germline CDR1 MNHEY, CDR2 SVGAGI. With V trimmed by 6 bases and J by 10 bases, 4 bases remained unmatched. Here the CDR3 reads CASSRGQGSPLHF. The CDR3 DNA reads TGTGCCAGCAGCCGCGGACAGGGGTCACCCCTCCACTTT.

The gene calls are TRBV6-5 and TRBJ2-7; D is possibly TRBD1 (6 bases). The CDR3 loop spans 14 amino acids. CDR1 MNHEY and CDR2 SVGAGI come from the germline V gene. V shed 6 bases and J shed 2 bases, with 14 bases lying between them. This chain's CDR3 is CASRATGTTYEQYF. CDR3 DNA sequence: TGTGCCAGCAGAGCGACAGGAACAACCTACGAGCAGTACTTC.

CDR3 nucleotides: TGTGCCAGCAGCGCAGGGGGCTCAAGCAATCAGCCCCAGCATTTT. This sequence encodes CASSAGGSSNQPQHF. The V and J genes are TRBV9 and TRBJ1-5; 8 positions agree with TRBD1. CDR1 and CDR2 (germline): SGDLS, YYNGEE. V trimming: 3 bases; J trimming: 1 base; junction bases outside the gene matches: 3. This CDR3 contains 15 residues.

The chain uses TRBV30 and TRBJ2-1, with TRBD1 matching 7 bases. Germline values: CDR1 GTSNPN, CDR2 SVGIG (reference sequence). The V segment lost 0 bases and the J segment 5 bases; nucleotides outside the gene matches: 4. The CDR3 has 14 amino acids. The CDR3 here is CAWSVTGSDNEQFF. CDR3 DNA: TGTGCCTGGAGTGTGACAGGGTCTGACAATGAGCAGTTCTTC.

J is TRBJ1-1 and V is TRBV30, with 9 bases identical to TRBD1. The trim removed 3 bases at V and 5 bases at J, leaving 7 bases unmatched. The CDR3 has 14 amino acids. Germline CDR1 reads GTSNPN; CDR2 reads SVGIG (reference sequence). The CDR3 reads CAWSPGQGRTEAFF. In DNA, the CDR3 is TGTGCCTGGAGCCCGGGACAGGGAAGAACTGAAGCTTTCTTT.

About this clone itself: Other DNA sequences from this sample encode an identical CDR3 as well. The J gene is TRBJ1-1, the V gene TRBV6-5; D is uncertain. The CDR3 has 12 residues. The V gene lost 6 bases and the J gene lost 4 bases, with 9 bases spanning the gap. The germline V gene encodes CDR1 MNHEY and CDR2 SVGAGI. In DNA, the CDR3 is TGTGCCAGCAGCTCCAGAGGCACTGAAGCTTTCTTT. Residues: CASSSRGTEAFF.

CDR3 DNA sequence: TGTGCCAGCAGTGAATTTGAGGGGGCAGGAGGCTACACCTTC. Amino acid sequence: CASSEFEGAGGYTF. This chain connects TRBV6-1 to TRBJ1-2; 7 positions agree with TRBD1. Trimming removed 2 bases from V and 8 bases from J; junction bases left unmatched: 8. The CDR3 totals 14 residues. The germline gives CDR1 MNHNS, CDR2 SASEGT.